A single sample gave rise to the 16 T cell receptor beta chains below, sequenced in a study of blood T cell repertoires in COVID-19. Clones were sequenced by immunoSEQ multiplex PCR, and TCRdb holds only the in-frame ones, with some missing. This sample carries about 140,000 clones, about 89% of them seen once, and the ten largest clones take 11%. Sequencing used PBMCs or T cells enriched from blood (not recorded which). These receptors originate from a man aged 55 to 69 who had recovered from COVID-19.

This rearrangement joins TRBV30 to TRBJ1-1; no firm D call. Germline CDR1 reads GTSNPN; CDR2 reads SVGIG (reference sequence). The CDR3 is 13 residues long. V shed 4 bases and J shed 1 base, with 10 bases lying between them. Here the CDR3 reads CAWMENRNTEAFF. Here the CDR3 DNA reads TGTGCCTGGATGGAGAACCGGAACACTGAAGCTTTCTTT.

In DNA, the CDR3 is TGTGCCAGCCGGGACAGCAACTATGGCTACACCTTC. Its translation: CASRDSNYGYTF. This chain joins TRBV19 and TRBJ1-2, with TRBD1 matching 7 bases. CDR1 is LNHDA and CDR2 is SQIVND in the germline V gene (reference sequence). The CDR3 extends over 12 amino acids. Trimming removed 9 bases from V and 2 bases from J; junction bases left unmatched: 3.

The CDR3 protein is CASSLDSSGANVLTF. The CDR3, as DNA: TGTGCCAGCAGCTTAGACAGCTCTGGGGCCAACGTCCTGACTTTC. The genes are TRBV11-3 and TRBJ2-6, with no clear D. Germline CDR1 reads SGHNT; CDR2 reads YENEEA. The CDR3 is 15 residues long. Trimming removed 0 bases at V and 0 bases at J, with 3 bases between.

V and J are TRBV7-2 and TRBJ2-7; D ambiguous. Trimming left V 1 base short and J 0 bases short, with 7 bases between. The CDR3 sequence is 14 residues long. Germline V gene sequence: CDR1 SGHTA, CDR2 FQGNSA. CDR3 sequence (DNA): TGTGCCAGCAGCTTAGACCACAGCTCCTACGAGCAGTACTTC. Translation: CASSLDHSSYEQYF.

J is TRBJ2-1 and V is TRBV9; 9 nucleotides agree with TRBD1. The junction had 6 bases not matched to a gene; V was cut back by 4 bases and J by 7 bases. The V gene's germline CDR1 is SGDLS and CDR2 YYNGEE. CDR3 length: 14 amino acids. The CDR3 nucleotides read TGTGCCAGCAGCAGCGGGACAGGGTTTAATGAGCAGTTCTTC. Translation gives CASSSGTGFNEQFF.

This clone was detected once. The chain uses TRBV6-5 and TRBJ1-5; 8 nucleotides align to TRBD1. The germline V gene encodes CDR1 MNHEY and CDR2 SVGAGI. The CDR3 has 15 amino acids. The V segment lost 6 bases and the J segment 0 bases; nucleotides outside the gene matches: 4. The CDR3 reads CASRMTGDSNQPQHF. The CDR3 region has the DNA TGTGCCAGCAGGATGACAGGGGATAGCAATCAGCCCCAGCATTTT.

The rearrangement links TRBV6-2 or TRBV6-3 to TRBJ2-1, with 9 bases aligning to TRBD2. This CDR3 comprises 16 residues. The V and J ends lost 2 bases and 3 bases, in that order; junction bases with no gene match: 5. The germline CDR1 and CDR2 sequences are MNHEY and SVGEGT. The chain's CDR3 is CASSYRTSENYNEQFF. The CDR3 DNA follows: TGTGCCAGCAGTTACCGGACTAGCGAAAACTACAATGAGCAGTTCTTC.

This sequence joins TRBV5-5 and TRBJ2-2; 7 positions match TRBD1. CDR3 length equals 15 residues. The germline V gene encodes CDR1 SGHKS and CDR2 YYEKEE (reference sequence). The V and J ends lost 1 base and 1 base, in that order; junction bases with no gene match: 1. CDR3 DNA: TGTGCCAGCAGCTTGAACAGGGGGAACACCGGGGAGCTGTTTTTT. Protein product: CASSLNRGNTGELFF.

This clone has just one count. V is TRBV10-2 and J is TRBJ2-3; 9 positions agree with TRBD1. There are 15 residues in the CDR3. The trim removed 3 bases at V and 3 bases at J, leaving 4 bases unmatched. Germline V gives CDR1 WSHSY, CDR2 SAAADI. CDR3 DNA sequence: TGCGCCAGCAGTGATCCCGGGACAGGGACAGATACGCAGTATTTT. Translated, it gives CASSDPGTGTDTQYF.

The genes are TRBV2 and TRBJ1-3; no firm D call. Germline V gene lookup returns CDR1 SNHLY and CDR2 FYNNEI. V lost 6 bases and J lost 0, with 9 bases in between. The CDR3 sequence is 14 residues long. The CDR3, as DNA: TGTGCCAGCAGCCTACAGAACTCTGGAAACACCATATATTTT. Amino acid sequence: CASSLQNSGNTIYF.

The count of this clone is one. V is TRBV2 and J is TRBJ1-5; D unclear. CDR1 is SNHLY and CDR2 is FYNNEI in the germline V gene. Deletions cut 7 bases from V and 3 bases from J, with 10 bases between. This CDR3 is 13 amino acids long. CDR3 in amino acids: CASTGGFNQPQHF. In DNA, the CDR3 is TGTGCCAGCACCGGAGGTTTCAATCAGCCCCAGCATTTT.

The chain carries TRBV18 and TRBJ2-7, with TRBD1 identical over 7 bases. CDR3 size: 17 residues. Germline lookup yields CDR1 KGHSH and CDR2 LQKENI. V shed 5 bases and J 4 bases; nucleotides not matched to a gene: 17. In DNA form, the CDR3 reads TGTGCCAGCTCAAGCCTATCTCAGACAGGGTCGGGGTACGAGCAGTACTTC. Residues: CASSSLSQTGSGYEQYF.

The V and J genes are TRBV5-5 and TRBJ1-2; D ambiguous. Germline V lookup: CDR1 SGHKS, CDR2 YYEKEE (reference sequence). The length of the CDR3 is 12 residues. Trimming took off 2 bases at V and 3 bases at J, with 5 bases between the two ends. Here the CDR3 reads CASSFSDYGYTF. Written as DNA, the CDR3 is TGTGCCAGCAGCTTTTCGGACTATGGCTACACCTTC.

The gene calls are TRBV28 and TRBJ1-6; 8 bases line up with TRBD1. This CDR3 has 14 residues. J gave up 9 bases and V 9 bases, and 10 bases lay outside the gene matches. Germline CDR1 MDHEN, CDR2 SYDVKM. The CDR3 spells CASRPGQVGSPLHF. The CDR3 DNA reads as TGTGCCAGTAGACCGGGACAGGTTGGTTCACCCCTCCACTTT.

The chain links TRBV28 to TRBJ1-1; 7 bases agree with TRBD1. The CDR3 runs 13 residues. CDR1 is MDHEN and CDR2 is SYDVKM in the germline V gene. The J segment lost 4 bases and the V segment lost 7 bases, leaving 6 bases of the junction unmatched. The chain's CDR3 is CASTGTGVTEAFF. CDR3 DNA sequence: TGTGCCAGCACCGGAACAGGGGTCACTGAAGCTTTCTTT.

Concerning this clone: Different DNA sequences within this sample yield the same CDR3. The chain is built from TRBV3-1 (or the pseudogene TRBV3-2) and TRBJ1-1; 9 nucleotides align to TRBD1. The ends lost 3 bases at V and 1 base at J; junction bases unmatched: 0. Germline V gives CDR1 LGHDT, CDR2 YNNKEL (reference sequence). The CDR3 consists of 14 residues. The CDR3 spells CASSQGQGNTEAFF. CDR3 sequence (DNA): TGTGCCAGCAGCCAGGGACAGGGGAACACTGAAGCTTTCTTT.